This T cell receptor beta chain emerged from a study of blood T cell repertoires in COVID-19. Whole-study context: COVID-19 samples, acute and convalescent, were from the United States, Italy and Spain. T cells, B-cell-depleted T cells, or PBMCs supplied cDNA or gDNA.

This table comes from immunoSEQ multiplex PCR, and its TCRdb copy is limited to in-frame clones, with some not included. The data show about 80,000 clones, roughly 79% seen once. This CDR3 region has 13 residues. Germline assignment: CDR1 LNHDA and CDR2 SQIVND (reference sequence). V was trimmed by 3 bases and J by 7 bases, leaving 13 bases between them. V gene TRBV19 combines with J gene TRBJ2-7; tentatively, D is TRBD2 (5 bases). This sequence originates from a human donor in a cohort sampled during active COVID-19. The source material was peripheral blood. The CDR3, as DNA: TGTGCCAGTAGTATGGTGCCCCGAGGGGAGCAGTACTTC. It codes for CASSMVPRGEQYF.